This T cell receptor beta chain appears in the sequencing data of a study of post-analysis software for immune sequencing data. Study-level results: Roughly five TRBV segments, including TRBV5-6, TRBV5-1 and TRBV20-1, were more frequent in patients than controls. When compared against controls, multiple sclerosis patients showed significantly lower normalized Chao1 diversity.

Unique molecular identifiers featured in each of the TCR beta cDNA libraries. Input amounts of roughly 0.9 to 10 million T cells were used. These gave 500,000 or so cDNA molecules, so each molecule approximated one T cell. Using its own MiXCR run on the PCR reads, TCRdb lists one record per CDR3 protein. This sample has 550,000 to 700,000 distinct CDR3 sequences, with around 47% found just once. J gave up 5 bases and V 6 bases, and 14 bases lay outside the gene matches. Per germline, CDR1 ENHRY and CDR2 SYGVKD. The CDR3 sequence is 16 residues long. This clonotype was counted a few times. Its antigen remains unknown.

The clonotype originates from a girl aged 10-17 years with multiple sclerosis. Sequences were obtained from blood. The chain uses TRBV10-3 and TRBJ2-7, with 9 positions matching TRBD1. For the CDR3, the DNA is TGTGCCATCAGCCAACCCGGGGGACAGGGCCTCAACGAGCAGTACTTC. Amino acid sequence: CAISQPGGQGLNEQYF.